A selection of T cell receptor beta chains follows, all from one sample in a study of blood T cell repertoires in COVID-19. Method: immunoSEQ multiplex PCR; TCRdb's copy keeps in-frame clones and lacks some. The sample shows roughly 82,000 clones, 90% of them seen only once. Sequences were obtained from peripheral blood. The source is a woman aged 50 to 65 in a cohort sampled during active COVID-19. Each CDR3 is given with its conserved first and last residue. The order of the fields is D gene, V gene, clone size, J gene, CDR3 DNA, CDR3 protein. The D gene is left open where the match is weak. Not all rows give a size; the values are once, few, many and, for expanded clones, a class.

D: .
V: TRBV28
size: .
J: TRBJ1-2
DNA: TGTGCCAGCAGTTTAGTAGCCGGGGGGGGCTACACCTTC
CDR3: CASSLVAGGGYTF

D: .
V: TRBV7-9
size: .
J: TRBJ1-3
DNA: TGTGCCAGCAGCCCTCCGGGGAGCTCTGGAAACACCATATATTTT
CDR3: CASSPPGSSGNTIYF

D: TRBD1
V: TRBV27
size: .
J: TRBJ1-6
DNA: TGTGCCAGCAGTTTGGGGGACAGCTATTCACCCCTCCACTTT
CDR3: CASSLGDSYSPLHF

D: .
V: TRBV6-5
size: once
J: TRBJ1-5
DNA: TGTGCCAGCGGAGACTATCAGCCCCAGCATTTT
CDR3: CASGDYQPQHF

D: TRBD2
V: TRBV28
size: .
J: TRBJ2-7
DNA: TGTGCCAGCACCTATAGCGGGTCGACCTACGAGCAGTACTTC
CDR3: CASTYSGSTYEQYF

D: .
V: TRBV19
size: .
J: TRBJ2-2
DNA: TGTGCCACCACAACGAGGGGGGGAACGAACACCGGGGAGCTGTTTTTT
CDR3: CATTTRGGTNTGELFF

D: .
V: TRBV2
size: .
J: TRBJ2-6
DNA: TGTGCCAGCAGCAGTTCGAGGGGGGGCTATGGGGCCAACGTCCTGACTTTC
CDR3: CASSSSRGGYGANVLTF

D: .
V: TRBV11-2
size: .
J: TRBJ1-1
DNA: TGTGCCAGCAGCTTCAGGGAAGGCACTGAAGCTTTCTTT
CDR3: CASSFREGTEAFF

D: .
V: TRBV28
size: .
J: TRBJ1-2
DNA: TGTGCCAGCAGTTTAAACAGGGTGGACGGCTATGGCTACACCTTC
CDR3: CASSLNRVDGYGYTF

D: .
V: TRBV28
size: .
J: TRBJ1-3
DNA: TGTGCCAGCAGTTTTCGAGGTGGCCCCTCTGGAAACACCATATATTTT
CDR3: CASSFRGGPSGNTIYF

D: .
V: TRBV4-2
size: .
J: TRBJ2-5
DNA: TGTGCCAGCAGCCGAGAGACCGGGGGTCAAGAGACCCAGTACTTC
CDR3: CASSRETGGQETQYF

D: TRBD1
V: TRBV27
size: .
J: TRBJ2-5
DNA: TGTGCCAGCAGTTTATCGGGACAGCCGAGGGAGACCCAGTACTTC
CDR3: CASSLSGQPRETQYF

D: .
V: TRBV5-7
size: .
J: TRBJ2-5
DNA: TGTGCCAGCAGCTACTCGACTAGTGACGGGGAGACCCAGTACTTC
CDR3: CASSYSTSDGETQYF

D: TRBD1
V: TRBV19
size: .
J: TRBJ1-5
DNA: TGTGCCAGTAGTATTCGTACAGGGGCAGGGCAGCCCCAGCATTTT
CDR3: CASSIRTGAGQPQHF

D: .
V: TRBV14
size: .
J: TRBJ1-2
DNA: TGTGCCAGCAGCGGAGAGGACAGCAACTATGGCTACACCTTC
CDR3: CASSGEDSNYGYTF

D: TRBD1
V: TRBV5-1
size: .
J: TRBJ1-5
DNA: TGCGCCAGCAGCTTTTTACCGACAGGGAATACCCAGGCCCAGCATTTT
CDR3: CASSFLPTGNTQAQHF

D: TRBD2
V: TRBV5-1
size: .
J: TRBJ2-1
DNA: TGCGCCAGCAGCTCAAGGACTAGCGGGAGCTGGAATGAGCAGTTCTTC
CDR3: CASSSRTSGSWNEQFF

D: .
V: TRBV7-9
size: .
J: TRBJ2-1
DNA: TGTGCCAGCAGCTTATCCCGGAGCTCCTACAATGAGCAGTTCTTC
CDR3: CASSLSRSSYNEQFF

D: .
V: TRBV7-6
size: .
J: TRBJ2-3
DNA: TGTGCCAGCAGCCTCACCGGGGGCACAGATACGCAGTATTTT
CDR3: CASSLTGGTDTQYF

D: TRBD2
V: TRBV7-3
size: few
J: TRBJ2-1
DNA: TGTGCCAGCAGCCCTTTTAGCGGGCTGAGCTCCTACAATGAGCAGTTCTTC
CDR3: CASSPFSGLSSYNEQFF

D: TRBD2
V: TRBV11-3
size: few
J: TRBJ2-3
DNA: TGTGCCAGCAGCGCGATCGGGACTAGCGGGAGTCGAGATACGCAGTATTTT
CDR3: CASSAIGTSGSRDTQYF